This TCR beta chain was identified in a study of T cells in Graves' hyperthyroidism and ophthalmopathy. The germline gives CDR1 LNHDA, CDR2 SQIVND (reference sequence). This CDR3 has 15 residues. Trimming left V 7 bases short and J 2 bases short, with 14 bases between. Any patient presenting with uncontrolled infection, other autoimmune disease, pregnancy or lactation was left out. Around 10 ml fresh peripheral blood yielded the PBMCs. Authors of the study amplified TCR beta CDR3 regions from RNA transcripts. With the HTBI primer set, the TCR CDR3 went through a first round of RT-PCR. One entry per CDR3 protein results from TCRdb running MiXCR on the multiplex PCR reads. The table lists 200,000 to 300,000 distinct CDR3 sequences, approximately 23% of them singletons, with 35% in the top ten. This clonotype appeared many times. Its cognate antigen is unknown. Study-level findings and limits: Among thyroid clonotypes expanded above 0.001, most also appeared in blood.

The source is a woman between 40 and 50 years old with Graves' ophthalmopathy. The rearrangement links TRBV19 to TRBJ2-2; D not resolved. Sequencing was carried out using blood. The CDR3 loop reads CASIHHYSNTGELFF. The CDR3 DNA sequence: TGTGCCAGTATCCACCACTATTCTAACACCGGGGAGCTGTTTTTT.